This T cell receptor (beta chain) came from a study of cytomegalovirus exposure and HLA in healthy donors. Whole-study findings and limits: What a later analysis showed was that several of the most significant clusters appeared linked to common viral pathogens. The study labeled 180 or so TCR beta chains cytomegalovirus-associated.

The CDR3 runs 15 residues. CDR1 is SGHKS and CDR2 is YYEKEE in the germline V gene (reference sequence). The V gene lost 5 bases and the J gene lost 0 bases, with 14 bases spanning the gap. This PCR relied on a set of 60 Vbeta primers and 13 Jbeta primers. Using immunoSEQ multiplex PCR, the repertoire was profiled, and TCRdb retains in-frame clones only, with some absent. This table has around 53,000 clones, about 82% appearing once. With respect to this clone: The antigen remains undetermined.

This TCR derives from a man aged 30 to 39 in good health and CMV-seronegative. The sequencing sample was made of PBMCs. V usage is TRBV5-5 and J usage is TRBJ1-1; TRBD1 might be the D (6 bases). The CDR3 coding sequence is TGTGCCAGCAGACCCGAGGGGGGGCTGAACACTGAAGCTTTCTTT. This sequence encodes CASRPEGGLNTEAFF.